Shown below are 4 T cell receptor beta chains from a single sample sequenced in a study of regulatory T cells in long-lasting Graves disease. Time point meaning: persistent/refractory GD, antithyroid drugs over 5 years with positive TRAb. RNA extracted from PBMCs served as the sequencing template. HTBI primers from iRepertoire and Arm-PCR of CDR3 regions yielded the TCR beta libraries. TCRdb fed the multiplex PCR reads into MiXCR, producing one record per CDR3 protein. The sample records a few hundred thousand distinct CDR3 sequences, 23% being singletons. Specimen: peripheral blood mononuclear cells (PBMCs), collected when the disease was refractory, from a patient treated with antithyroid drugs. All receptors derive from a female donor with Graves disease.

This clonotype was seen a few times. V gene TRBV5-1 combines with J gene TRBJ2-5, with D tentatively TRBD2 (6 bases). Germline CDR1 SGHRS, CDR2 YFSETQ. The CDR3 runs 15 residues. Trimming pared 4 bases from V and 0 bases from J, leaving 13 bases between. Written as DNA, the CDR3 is TGCGCCAGCAGCCCACTGGGCGGGAACCAAGAGACCCAGTACTTC. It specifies CASSPLGGNQETQYF. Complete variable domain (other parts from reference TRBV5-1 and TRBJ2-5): KAGVTQTPRYLIKTRGQQVTLSCSPISGHRSVSWYQQTPGQGLQFLFEYFSETQRNKGNFPGRFSGRQFSNSRSEMNVSTLELGDSALYLCASSPLGGNQETQYFGPGTRLLVL.

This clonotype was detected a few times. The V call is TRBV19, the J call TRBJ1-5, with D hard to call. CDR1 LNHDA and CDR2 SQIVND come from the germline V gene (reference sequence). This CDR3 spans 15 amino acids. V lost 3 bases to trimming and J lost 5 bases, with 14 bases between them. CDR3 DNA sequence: TGTGCCAGTAGTATGAATTTCCAGCAGTATCAGCCCCAGCATTTT. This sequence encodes CASSMNFQQYQPQHF.

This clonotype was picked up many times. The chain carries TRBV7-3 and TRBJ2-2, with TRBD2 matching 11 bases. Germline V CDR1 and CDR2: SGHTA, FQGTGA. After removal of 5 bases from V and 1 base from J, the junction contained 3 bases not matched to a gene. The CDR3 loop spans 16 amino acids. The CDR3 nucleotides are TGTGCCAGCAGCCACGGACTAGCGGGGAACACCGGGGAGCTGTTTTTT. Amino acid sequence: CASSHGLAGNTGELFF.

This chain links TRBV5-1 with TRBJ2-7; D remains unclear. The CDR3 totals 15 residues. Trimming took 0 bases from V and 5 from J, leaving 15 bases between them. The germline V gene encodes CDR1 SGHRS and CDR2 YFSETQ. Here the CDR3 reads CASSLEPGLFHEQYF. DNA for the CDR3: TGCGCCAGCAGCTTGGAGCCCGGGTTATTCCACGAGCAGTACTTC.